This TCR beta chain originates from a study of blood T cell repertoires in COVID-19 (dated by TCRdb to the early 2020s). A note on the overall study: The collaborator samples originated in the United States, Italy and Spain and spanned the acute and convalescent phases of COVID-19. The prospective study material was composed of cDNA or gDNA derived from T cells, B-cell-depleted T cells, or PBMCs. Subjects who had been exposed to COVID-19, were actively infected with it, or had recovered from it provided the deeply sampled blood TCRbeta repertoires that made up the dataset. The repertoires were released in a freely available public database intended as a resource for research on the immune response to SARS-CoV-2. The samples were drawn from two sources: the first 160 participants of the ongoing ImmuneRACE study, and over 950 subjects contributed by 6 global collaborators. Sample metadata almost always included a de-identified subject ID, COVID-19 status, age in years and sex. Where available, HLA class I and class II types were obtained from metadata supplied by the sample provider rather than from assay-based typing. General findings and caveats noted by the study authors: The quantity of clinical and demographic metadata differed by source and by participant and was supplied without curation.

TCRbeta CDR3 regions were amplified from genomic DNA by means of the immunoSEQ Assay, a bias-controlled multiplex PCR. Processing in the source paper ran as follows. The number of nucleated cells in each sample was estimated from the amplification of reference gene primers within the assay. To quantify the absolute abundance of each unique TCRbeta CDR3 rearrangement, sequence reads were collapsed and filtered. For each sample, productive Simpson clonality was calculated by taking the square root of Simpson's diversity index across productive rearrangements. The source is immuneACCESS, and TCRdb retained only in-frame sequences with V and J called. Part of the clones is not carried over; for the studies checked, unresolved V genes explain less than half of this, and the remainder is unexplained. Clone size and the V and J calls come from that table; the DNA yielded D and trimming. The sample has tens of thousands of clones on record, roughly 80% of them singletons. Around 5% of the sample comes from the top ten.

Each collaborating institution followed its own protocols to collect whole blood in K2EDTA tubes. For TCRbeta analysis, collaborator samples were shipped as frozen whole blood, as isolated PBMCs, or as DNA extracted from either sample type. This clone appeared a single time. The antigen it binds to is not known. Base qualities are not provided; no much larger clone lies one nucleotide away. Sample: peripheral blood. The clonotype comes from a man between 50 and 59 years old with active COVID-19.

The CDR3 loop reads CASRKSGDTQYF. In nucleotides, the sequence is TGTGCCAGCAGGAAGAGCGGAGATACGCAGTATTTT. This chain is built from TRBV12-3 or TRBV12-4 and TRBJ2-3, and TRBD2 may be the D gene, going by 5 matching bases. V loses 6 bases, J loses 5 bases, and the germline ends lie 9 bases apart. CDR3 length: 12 amino acids, cysteine to phenylalanine. CDR3 DNA is the only sequence kept; it has 36 bases, read in frame from the first base.